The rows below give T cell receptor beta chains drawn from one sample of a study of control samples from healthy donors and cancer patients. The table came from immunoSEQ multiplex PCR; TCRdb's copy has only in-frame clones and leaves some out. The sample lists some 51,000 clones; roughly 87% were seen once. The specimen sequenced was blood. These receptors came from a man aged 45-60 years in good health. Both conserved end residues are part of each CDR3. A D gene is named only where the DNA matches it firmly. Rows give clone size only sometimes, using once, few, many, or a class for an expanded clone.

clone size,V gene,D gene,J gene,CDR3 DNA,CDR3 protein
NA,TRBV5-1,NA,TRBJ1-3,TGCGCCAGCAGCTTGGATCTCCACCACTCTGGAAACACCATATATTTT,CASSLDLHHSGNTIYF
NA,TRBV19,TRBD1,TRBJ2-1,TGTGCCAGTAGTAAGACAGGGGGCGCCGGGAATGAGCAGTTCTTC,CASSKTGGAGNEQFF
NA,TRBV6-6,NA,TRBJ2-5,TGTGCCAGCAGTTACGGGGCAATTCGGGGGCAAGAGACCCAGTACTTC,CASSYGAIRGQETQYF
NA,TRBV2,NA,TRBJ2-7,TGTGCCAGCAGTCGGGACACACCCTACGAGCAGTACTTC,CASSRDTPYEQYF
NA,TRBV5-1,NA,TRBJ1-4,TGCGCCAGCAGCTTGGGGACCGAACGTCCAACTAATGAAAAACTGTTTTTT,CASSLGTERPTNEKLFF
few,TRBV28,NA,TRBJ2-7,TGTGCCAGCACCACCTCCTACGAGCAGTACTTC,CASTTSYEQYF
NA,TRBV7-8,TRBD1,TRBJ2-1,TGTGCCAGCAGCGCAGGACAGGGGGTCAGCTCCTACAATGAGCAGTTCTTC,CASSAGQGVSSYNEQFF
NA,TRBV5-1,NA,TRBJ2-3,TGCGCCAGCAGCTTGGGGCCGGACACAGATACGCAGTATTTT,CASSLGPDTDTQYF
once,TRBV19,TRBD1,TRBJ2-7,TGTGCCAGTAGTCCCCGAAGGGACAGATACGAGCAGTACTTC,CASSPRRDRYEQYF
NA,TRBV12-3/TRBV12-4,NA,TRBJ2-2,TGTGCCAGCTGGACGACAGACACCGGGGAGCTGTTTTTT,CASWTTDTGELFF
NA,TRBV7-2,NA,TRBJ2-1,TGTGCCAGCAGCTTTTGGTCGGCTAGCAATGAGCAGTTCTTC,CASSFWSASNEQFF
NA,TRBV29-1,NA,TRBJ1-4,TGCAGCGTTTTAGGGCCGGATAATGAAAAACTGTTTTTT,CSVLGPDNEKLFF
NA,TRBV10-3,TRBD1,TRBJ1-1,TGTGCCATCAGTGGGACAGGAATGGACACTGAAGCTTTCTTT,CAISGTGMDTEAFF